Only a few counts were recorded for the clone carrying this TCR beta chain. Its antigen is currently unknown. Unique molecular identifiers tagged individual cDNA molecules. Each CDR3 protein is one row after TCRdb ran MiXCR on the 5' RACE reads. Seen here are about 46,000 distinct CDR3 sequences, approximately 9% observed once, and the top ten hold approximately 5.3%. This entry is derived from a study of early T cells in non-severe SARS-CoV-2 infection. General study findings and limits: Matching results from VDJdb favored anti-spike CD8 responses, leaving private and CD4 specificities undetected.

The clonotype comes from an adult who was a healthcare worker with PCR-confirmed SARS-CoV-2 infection or an uninfected control (not recorded which). Sequenced here: whole blood, sampled at baseline.

The CDR3 region has the DNA TGTGCCAGCAGCCCGTACAGGGGTAGAAGGGACGAGCAGTACTTC. It codes for CASSPYRGRRDEQYF. The genes are TRBV7-9 and TRBJ2-7; 7 bases align to TRBD1. From germline, CDR1 is SEHNR and CDR2 FQNEAQ (reference sequence). The CDR3 is 15 amino acids. V lost 5 bases to trimming and J lost 5 bases; unmatched junction nucleotides: 12.